Below, 15 T cell receptor beta chains from the same sample are listed, as sequenced in a study of technical replicates of blood from a handful of donors. Libraries were prepared by immunoSEQ multiplex PCR; TCRdb keeps only in-frame clonotypes and omits some of them. In the table there are 75,000 to 90,000 clones, about nine tenths of which are singletons. Source material: T cells isolated from PBMCs. The receptors were gathered from a human donor in good health.

The CDR3 coding sequence is TGTGCCAGCAGACCGAAAAAACTAGCCTCCAATGAGCAGTTCTTC. Its protein is CASRPKKLASNEQFF. This chain links TRBV7-2 with TRBJ2-1, with a possible D match to TRBD2 (6 bases). The CDR3 length is 15 residues. V lost 6 bases to trimming and J lost 6 bases, with 18 bases between them. Per the germline V gene, CDR1 is SGHTA and CDR2 is FQGNSA.

The V call is TRBV6-5, the J call TRBJ1-2, with 11 nucleotides matching TRBD1. V lost 6 bases and J lost 7; bases outside the gene matches: 7. Germline V gene lookup returns CDR1 MNHEY and CDR2 SVGAGI. This CDR3 has 14 amino acids. As DNA, the CDR3 is TGTGCCAGCAGACCTGGACAGGGGGCCGGTGGCTACACCTTC. This gives the protein CASRPGQGAGGYTF.

The J gene is TRBJ1-2, the V gene TRBV21-1; the table's D gene call, TRBD1, was not cross checked with the DNA. TRBV21-1 constitutes a pseudogene. CDR3 length: 15 residues. The CDR3 sequence is CASSIGQAPYYGYTF. For the CDR3, the DNA is TGTGCCAGCAGCATAGGACAGGCTCCGTACTATGGCTACACCTTC.

The genes are TRBV5-1 and TRBJ2-7; 12 nucleotides line up with TRBD1. This CDR3 is built from 13 residues. V was pared by 7 bases and J by 5 bases, with 4 bases of the junction left unmatched. The germline V gene encodes CDR1 SGHRS and CDR2 YFSETQ. Here the CDR3 reads CASQRDRGHEQYF. The DNA of the CDR3 is TGCGCCAGCCAACGGGACAGGGGGCACGAGCAGTACTTC.

The chain employs TRBV15 and TRBJ2-2; weak D call: TRBD2 (5 bases). Germline values: CDR1 LNHNV, CDR2 YYDKDF (reference sequence). Deletions cut 2 bases from V and 0 bases from J, with 19 bases between. There are 19 residues in the CDR3. The CDR3 sequence: CATSRSYLREKANTGELFF. In nucleotides, the CDR3 is TGTGCCACCAGCAGATCATACCTTAGGGAGAAGGCGAACACCGGGGAGCTGTTTTTT.

The chain carries TRBV14 and TRBJ1-2; the D is unclear. The V gene lost 2 bases and the J gene lost 1 base, with 5 bases spanning the gap. The V gene's germline CDR1 is SGHDN and CDR2 FVKESK. This CDR3 spans 13 amino acids. CDR3 sequence: CASSQSVNYGYTF. CDR3 coding DNA: TGTGCCAGCAGCCAAAGCGTTAACTATGGCTACACCTTC.

The J gene is TRBJ1-3, the V gene TRBV29-1; a weak D match, TRBD1 (6 bases). The ends were cut back, 2 bases at V and 0 bases at J, with 8 bases in the middle. CDR3 size: 14 residues. Germline lookup yields CDR1 SQVTM and CDR2 ANQGSEA. The DNA for the CDR3 is TGCAGCGTTGAACAGGGGAGCTCTGGAAACACCATATATTTT. Translating it yields CSVEQGSSGNTIYF.

This chain links TRBV11-2 with TRBJ2-1, with D possibly being TRBD1 (5 bases). Germline values: CDR1 SGHAT, CDR2 FQNNGV. The CDR3 spans 13 residues. Between the trimmed V and J ends, which lost 1 base and 5 bases, there was a span of 6 bases. The CDR3 loop reads CASSLAGHNEQFF. Here the CDR3 DNA reads TGTGCCAGCAGCTTAGCAGGGCACAATGAGCAGTTCTTC.

The V call is TRBV6-1, the J call TRBJ2-3, with TRBD1 matching 7 bases. CDR3 size: 12 residues. With V trimmed by 6 bases and J by 9 bases, 6 bases remained unmatched. Per germline, CDR1 MNHNS and CDR2 SASEGT. The CDR3 sequence is CASRQDRVTQYF. The DNA for the CDR3 is TGTGCCAGCAGACAAGACAGGGTAACGCAGTATTTT.

This chain links TRBV28 with TRBJ2-7; weak D call: TRBD2 (5 bases). The CDR3 runs 13 residues. V lost 5 bases and J 3 bases, leaving 11 bases between the germline ends. CDR1 and CDR2 from the germline V gene are MDHEN and SYDVKM. CDR3 residues: CASSPGLFYEQYF. The DNA for the CDR3 is TGTGCCAGCAGTCCGGGGTTGTTCTACGAGCAGTACTTC.

V and J are TRBV5-1 and TRBJ1-6; 9 bases line up with TRBD1. The trim removed 7 bases at V and 7 bases at J, leaving 9 bases unmatched. This CDR3 is built from 15 residues. The germline V gene has CDR1 SGHRS and CDR2 YFSETQ. The CDR3 here is CASCSTGTGNSPLHF. The CDR3 nucleotides read TGCGCCAGCTGCTCCACCGGGACAGGGAATTCACCCCTCCACTTT.

The V and J genes are TRBV28 and TRBJ2-2; TRBD2 matches 14 bases. The CDR3 spans 21 residues. CDR1 is MDHEN, CDR2 SYDVKM, per germline. J gave up 8 bases and V 6 bases, and 23 bases lay outside the gene matches. CDR3 sequence: CASSQEPGLAGERRLGGELFF. The CDR3 coding sequence is TGTGCCAGCAGCCAAGAACCGGGACTAGCGGGAGAAAGAAGGCTGGGTGGGGAGCTGTTTTTT.

The chain joins TRBV19 to TRBJ2-3; TRBD1 aligns across 10 bases. Germline values: CDR1 LNHDA, CDR2 SQIVND (reference sequence). The CDR3 length is 18 residues. After removal of 3 bases from V and 1 base from J, the junction contained 10 bases not matched to a gene. The CDR3 bases are TGTGCCAGTAGTATCGGGACAGGGGTCCTCCCTCGCACAGATACGCAGTATTTT. Protein product: CASSIGTGVLPRTDTQYF.

A few counts support this clone. The chain recombines TRBV2 with TRBJ2-5; D call uncertain. Trimming cost V 2 bases and J 2 bases, with 6 bases left between them. The CDR3 runs to 13 residues. Looked up from germline, CDR1 is SNHLY and CDR2 is FYNNEI. The CDR3 loop is CASSEIDQETQYF. Here the CDR3 DNA reads TGTGCCAGCAGTGAAATAGATCAAGAGACCCAGTACTTC.

The rearrangement joins TRBV4-1 to TRBJ2-7, with D possibly being TRBD2 (6 bases). The V gene's germline CDR1 is MGHRA and CDR2 YSYEKL. This CDR3 region has 16 residues. The germline V and J ends were trimmed by 0 bases and 5 bases, with 17 bases remaining between them. The chain's CDR3 is CASSQDSGEVRHEQYF. The CDR3 DNA follows: TGCGCCAGCAGCCAAGATTCCGGGGAGGTGAGGCACGAGCAGTACTTC.